Below are 23 T cell receptor beta chains sequenced from a single sample in a study of a mutant IDH1 vaccine in newly diagnosed glioma. This table comes from immunoSEQ multiplex PCR, and its TCRdb copy is limited to in-frame clones, with some not included. Of tens of thousands of clones in the sample, 80% to 90% were seen once. Noted time point: baseline, week 1 (first vaccination visit). This sample's treatment: pre-vaccination baseline after standard-of-care therapy. The source was PBMCs, collected from a glioma patient treated with radiotherapy, temozolomide or both. All receptors come from a woman aged 45-59 years with glioma.

The chain recombines TRBV19 with TRBJ2-7; 10 bases are a match to TRBD1. This CDR3 has 13 amino acids. The germline gives CDR1 LNHDA, CDR2 SQIVND (reference sequence). V gave up 9 bases and J gave up 2 bases; unmatched junction bases: 4. The CDR3 sequence is CASHGQGAYEQYF. DNA of the CDR3: TGTGCCAGCCACGGACAGGGGGCCTACGAGCAGTACTTC.

This clone was observed a few times. The V gene is TRBV29-1, the J gene TRBJ2-5; D ambiguous. Trimming removed 5 bases at V and 0 bases at J, with 7 bases between. Germline V lookup: CDR1 SQVTM, CDR2 ANQGSEA. The CDR3 has 12 amino acids. CDR3 bases: TGCAGCGTTAGGCACGACCAAGAGACCCAGTACTTC. Translating it yields CSVRHDQETQYF.

V gene TRBV4-1 combines with J gene TRBJ2-7; weak D call: TRBD2 (6 bases). Per germline, CDR1 MGHRA and CDR2 YSYEKL. This CDR3 is built from 18 residues. V was clipped by 0 bases and J by 3 bases, with 21 bases between them. DNA of the CDR3: TGCGCCAGCAGCCAAGACCCTAAGGGGACTTTCAAGAACTACGAGCAGTACTTC. Its translation is CASSQDPKGTFKNYEQYF.

This rearrangement joins TRBV19 to TRBJ1-5, with D unresolved. Trimming removed 7 bases from V and 5 bases from J, with 15 bases in between. The CDR3 consists of 14 residues. Germline V CDR1 and CDR2: LNHDA, SQIVND (reference sequence). The CDR3 sequence: CASKNPNLYQPQHF. CDR3 sequence (DNA): TGTGCCAGTAAGAACCCAAACCTCTATCAGCCCCAGCATTTT. The whole variable domain, filled in from reference TRBV19 and TRBJ1-5, reads DGGITQSPKYLFRKEGQNVTLSCEQNLNHDAMYWYRQDPGQGLRLIYYSQIVNDFQKGDIAEGYSVSREKKESFPLTVTSAQKNPTAFYLCASKNPNLYQPQHFGDGTRLSIL.

This clone was seen more than once but under ten times. The chain combines TRBV4-3 with TRBJ1-3; D is unresolved. From germline, CDR1 is LGHNA and CDR2 YSLEER. V dropped 0 bases and J dropped 4 bases, with 13 bases sitting between them. The CDR3 length is 16 residues. The DNA for the CDR3 is TGCGCCAGCAGCCAAGATAGTTCTGGGGTCGGAAACACCATATATTTT. Amino acid sequence: CASSQDSSGVGNTIYF.

This sequence joins TRBV5-4 and TRBJ2-7, with D possibly TRBD1 on 5 matching bases. Germline loops: CDR1 SGHNT, CDR2 YYREEE (reference sequence). The CDR3 is 14 residues long. V was cut by 6 bases and J by 6 bases, with 19 bases left in between. CDR3 DNA: TGTGCCAGCACCCAGACGCTAGGGGTCGGCGAGCAGTACTTC. It is translated as CASTQTLGVGEQYF.

V is TRBV6-1 and J is TRBJ1-1; D is unresolved. Germline CDR1 and CDR2: MNHNS and SASEGT. The V end was cut by 4 bases, the J end by 3 bases, with 12 bases between. The CDR3 has 14 amino acids. DNA of the CDR3: TGTGCCAGCAGTGGTCGGGGTCTGGACACTGAAGCTTTCTTT. Translation: CASSGRGLDTEAFF.

The rearrangement links TRBV7-2 to TRBJ1-4; no clear D gene. CDR3 length: 15 amino acids. Germline V lookup: CDR1 SGHTA, CDR2 FQGNSA. The V end was cut by 1 base, the J end by 4 bases, with 10 bases between. The CDR3 DNA follows: TGTGCCAGCAGCTTAGATTCGCGGTATAATGAAAAACTGTTTTTT. This encodes CASSLDSRYNEKLFF.

This clone was recorded a few times. The chain carries TRBV7-2 and TRBJ1-1; D is undetermined. Between the trimmed V and J ends, which lost 2 bases and 0 bases, there was a span of 10 bases. From germline, CDR1 is SGHTA and CDR2 FQGNSA. The CDR3 runs 15 residues. The CDR3: CASSLLTAMNTEAFF. The CDR3, as DNA: TGTGCCAGCAGCTTATTGACCGCTATGAACACTGAAGCTTTCTTT.

As concerns this clone: One end of the junction does not line up with germline, which may come from a read error. This chain uses TRBV7-2 with TRBJ1-4, with D perhaps matching TRBD1 (5 bases). Germline CDR1 is SGHTA and CDR2 is FQGNSA. The CDR3 is made up of 14 amino acids. DNA of the CDR3: TGTGCCAGCAGCTTAGATCCCGGGAGGGGTCAATTTGCTTTC. The encoded protein is CASSLDPGRGQFAF.

This clone was seen many times. The chain joins TRBV30 to TRBJ1-1; no reliable D call. Per germline, CDR1 GTSNPN and CDR2 SVGIG (reference sequence). V dropped 0 bases and J dropped 1 base, with 6 bases sitting between them. CDR3 size: 13 residues. CDR3: CAWSVRANTEAFF. The CDR3 nucleotides read TGTGCCTGGAGTGTACGCGCGAACACTGAAGCTTTCTTT.

This chain connects TRBV4-3 to TRBJ2-1, with a possible D match to TRBD2 (5 bases). Per the germline V gene, CDR1 is LGHNA and CDR2 is YSLEER. The V end lost 2 bases, the J end lost 4 bases, and 18 bases lay between the germline ends. The CDR3 totals 17 residues. CDR3 region: CASSQSRLAGQYNEQFF. The CDR3 DNA reads as TGCGCCAGCAGCCAAAGCCGCCTCGCGGGCCAATACAATGAGCAGTTCTTC.

CDR3 DNA: TGTGCCAGCAGCTTCCTAGACCGGGAACTTAGCAATCAGCCCCAGCATTTT. Amino acids: CASSFLDRELSNQPQHF. The chain recombines TRBV9 with TRBJ1-5, with D unresolved. V was pared by 4 bases and J by 0 bases, with 17 bases between. Germline V gene lookup returns CDR1 SGDLS and CDR2 YYNGEE. The CDR3 is 17 residues long. Drawing the rest from reference TRBV9 and TRBJ1-5, the complete variable domain is DSGVTQTPKHLITATGQRVTLRCSPRSGDLSVYWYQQSLDQGLQFLIQYYNGEERAKGNILERFSAQQFPDLHSELNLSSLELGDSALYFCASSFLDRELSNQPQHFGDGTRLSIL.

This rearrangement joins TRBV6-1 to TRBJ1-1; possibly TRBD1 for D (5 bases). CDR1 MNHNS and CDR2 SASEGT come from the germline V gene. The length of the CDR3 is 12 residues. Trimming shortened V by 4 bases and J by 13 bases, and 16 bases separated the two germline ends. The CDR3 coding sequence is TGTGCCAGCAGTGCCGCCGGGACCTCTGTTTTCTTT. Its protein product is CASSAAGTSVFF.

The gene calls are TRBV5-6 and TRBJ1-1, with D tentatively TRBD1 (5 bases). The ends were cut back, 3 bases at V and 12 bases at J, with 12 bases in the middle. CDR3 length equals 11 residues. The germline V gene encodes CDR1 SGHDT and CDR2 YYEEEE. The CDR3 spells CASSSGTSTFF. The DNA of the CDR3 is TGTGCCAGCAGCTCCGGGACCTCAACTTTCTTT.

The table lists this clone with a few counts. This chain joins TRBV28 and TRBJ1-3; D may be TRBD1 (6 bases). CDR1 MDHEN and CDR2 SYDVKM come from the germline V gene. Trimming cost V 1 base and J 2 bases, with 6 bases left between them. The CDR3 runs to 14 residues. CDR3 nucleotide sequence: TGTGCCAGCAGTTTATCAGGGGCTGGAAACACCATATATTTT. Encoded protein: CASSLSGAGNTIYF.

The chain combines TRBV29-1 with TRBJ2-5; D not resolved. CDR1 is SQVTM and CDR2 is ANQGSEA in the germline V gene. CDR3 size: 12 residues. V lost 3 bases and J 5 bases, leaving 10 bases between the germline ends. The CDR3 coding sequence is TGCAGCGTTGAGGCACAGATGGAGACCCAGTACTTC. Protein: CSVEAQMETQYF.

The V gene is TRBV5-1, the J gene TRBJ2-7; D gene ambiguous. Germline V CDR1 and CDR2: SGHRS, YFSETQ. The CDR3 extends over 11 amino acids. The V end was cut by 0 bases, the J end by 7 bases, with 5 bases between. The CDR3 here is CASSLDVEQYF. The CDR3 DNA reads TGCGCCAGCAGCTTGGATGTGGAGCAGTACTTC.

CDR3 nucleotides: TGTGCCAGCAGCTCCCGACAGGGGAGACGGGAAGAGACCCAGTACTTC. As protein: CASSSRQGRREETQYF. The genes are TRBV7-9 and TRBJ2-5; 8 bases agree with TRBD1. Per germline, CDR1 SEHNR and CDR2 FQNEAQ (reference sequence). Trimming cost V 4 bases and J 3 bases; bases outside gene matches: 10. The CDR3 totals 16 residues.

The chain combines TRBV4-1 with TRBJ2-2; D is tentatively TRBD1 or TRBD2 (5 bases each). The CDR3 spans 16 residues. Trimming shortened V by 6 bases and J by 0 bases, and 14 bases separated the two germline ends. Germline values: CDR1 MGHRA, CDR2 YSYEKL. As DNA, the CDR3 is TGCGCCAGCAGACCTTTGGGGACCGCGAACACCGGGGAGCTGTTTTTT. It yields the protein CASRPLGTANTGELFF.

V gene TRBV30 combines with J gene TRBJ2-1, with D perhaps TRBD2 (7 bases). The CDR3 is 17 amino acids. CDR1 is GTSNPN, CDR2 SVGIG, per germline (reference sequence). V lost 1 base and J lost 8, with 24 bases in between. Written as DNA, the CDR3 is TGTGCCTGGAGTGATACTCGGACAGTCCCGGCGGGGGATGAGCAGTTCTTC. The encoded protein is CAWSDTRTVPAGDEQFF.

This clone was observed a few times. The rearrangement links TRBV9 to TRBJ1-6; TRBD1 is a possible D gene (5 bases). V lost 0 bases, J lost 9 bases, and 7 bases lay in between. The CDR3 is 13 amino acids. Germline CDR1 is SGDLS and CDR2 is YYNGEE. This chain's CDR3 is CASSVEGVSPLHF. The CDR3 DNA reads TGTGCCAGCAGCGTAGAAGGGGTTTCACCCCTCCACTTT.

This clone was recorded once. The chain joins TRBV7-2 to TRBJ2-7, with TRBD1 as a possible D gene (6 bases). V shed 4 bases and J shed 9 bases, with 13 bases lying between them. The CDR3 runs 12 residues. CDR1 is SGHTA and CDR2 is FQGNSA in the germline V gene. The CDR3: CASSSFSGAQYF. DNA for the CDR3: TGTGCCAGCAGCTCCTTTTCAGGGGCGCAGTACTTC.